This entry lists 17 T cell receptor beta chains sequenced from one sample in a study of blood T cell repertoires in COVID-19. Sequenced by immunoSEQ multiplex PCR; TCRdb stores in-frame clones only, minus some. Of around 150,000 clones listed, more than 65% are singletons. The sequenced material came from peripheral blood. The receptors originated from a man between 60 and 75 years old with acute or convalescent COVID-19.

The chain carries TRBV28 and TRBJ2-7, with 8 positions matching TRBD1. Looked up from germline, CDR1 is MDHEN and CDR2 is SYDVKM. Germline trimming cut 6 bases from V and 5 bases from J; bases unmatched to any gene: 6. The CDR3 is 13 residues long. This CDR3 reads CASRSGQGHEQYF. CDR3 coding DNA: TGTGCCAGCAGATCTGGACAGGGCCACGAGCAGTACTTC.

The chain employs TRBV7-9 and TRBJ2-7; 8 bases agree with TRBD1. The CDR3 sequence is 15 residues long. V was pared by 5 bases and J by 0 bases, with 6 bases of the junction left unmatched. CDR1 is SEHNR, CDR2 FQNEAQ, per germline (reference sequence). The chain's CDR3 is CASSRTGLGSYEQYF. The CDR3 coding sequence is TGTGCCAGCAGCCGGACAGGGCTCGGCTCCTACGAGCAGTACTTC.

The chain joins TRBV29-1 to TRBJ2-6; 11 bases agree with TRBD1. Germline trimming cut 6 bases from V and 4 bases from J; bases unmatched to any gene: 5. Germline CDR1 is SQVTM and CDR2 is ANQGSEA. The CDR3 runs 15 residues. CDR3 region: CSVRDRGSGANVLTF. The CDR3 DNA reads as TGCAGCGTGAGGGACAGGGGGTCCGGGGCCAACGTCCTGACTTTC.

This sequence joins TRBV18 and TRBJ2-3; D unclear. Germline V gives CDR1 KGHSH, CDR2 LQKENI. V gave up 0 bases and J gave up 4 bases, with 5 bases separating them. This CDR3 contains 13 residues. The CDR3 DNA sequence: TGTGCCAGCTCACCACCCCGTCCAGATACGCAGTATTTT. Translated: CASSPPRPDTQYF.

This clone was counted once. The V and J genes are TRBV4-2 and TRBJ2-1; D might be TRBD2 (5 bases). CDR1 and CDR2 from the germline V gene are LGHNA and YNFKEQ. Trimming removed 1 base from V and 0 bases from J, with 10 bases in between. The CDR3 length is 16 residues. The CDR3 nucleotides read TGTGCCAGCAGCCAAGTGGGTGGGAGCTCCTACAATGAGCAGTTCTTC. It encodes CASSQVGGSSYNEQFF.

This clone was seen only once. CDR3 protein: CASSSLELGNSPLHF. The CDR3 DNA reads as TGTGCCAGCAGCAGCCTGGAGCTGGGTAATTCACCCCTCCACTTT. The genes are TRBV7-9 and TRBJ1-6; D unclear. The V gene lost 5 bases and the J gene lost 6 bases, with 14 bases spanning the gap. The CDR3 totals 15 residues. CDR1 and CDR2 (germline): SEHNR, FQNEAQ (reference sequence).

This clone was observed a single time. This rearrangement joins TRBV18 to TRBJ2-7; perhaps TRBD2 as D (6 bases). The CDR3 sequence is 13 residues long. Germline V lookup: CDR1 KGHSH, CDR2 LQKENI. Trimming took off 1 base at V and 6 bases at J, with 10 bases between the two ends. The CDR3 region is CASSPHPEGEQYF. In DNA form, the CDR3 reads TGTGCCAGCTCACCACACCCGGAGGGCGAGCAGTACTTC. The whole variable domain, filled in from reference TRBV18 and TRBJ2-7, reads NAGVMQNPRHLVRRRGQEARLRCSPMKGHSHVYWYRQLPEEGLKFMVYLQKENIIDESGMPKERFSAEFPKEGPSILRIQQVVRGDSAAYFCASSPHPEGEQYFGPGTRLTVT.

The genes are TRBV9 and TRBJ2-1; 8 positions match TRBD2. This CDR3 has 15 residues. From germline, CDR1 is SGDLS and CDR2 YYNGEE. Trimming removed 4 bases from V and 5 bases from J; junction bases left unmatched: 8. CDR3 sequence: CASSTGLAVDNEQFF. As DNA, the CDR3 is TGTGCCAGCAGCACCGGACTAGCAGTAGACAATGAGCAGTTCTTC.

Only a few counts were recorded for this clone. The chain recombines TRBV9 with TRBJ2-1, with 8 bases fitting TRBD2. Germline-derived CDR1 and CDR2 are SGDLS and YYNGEE. The CDR3 is 15 amino acids. After removal of 4 bases from V and 0 bases from J, the junction contained 3 bases not matched to a gene. The CDR3 reads CASSRSGISYNEQFF. In DNA form, the CDR3 reads TGTGCCAGCAGCCGTAGCGGGATCTCCTACAATGAGCAGTTCTTC.

The V gene is TRBV6-5, the J gene TRBJ1-1, with 7 bases matching TRBD1. Germline V gene lookup returns CDR1 MNHEY and CDR2 SVGAGI. This CDR3 comprises 14 residues. V lost 2 bases, J lost 4 bases, and 4 bases stayed unmatched. The CDR3 region is CASSYDRVGTEAFF. The CDR3 DNA sequence: TGTGCCAGCAGTTACGACAGGGTTGGCACTGAAGCTTTCTTT.

The chain uses TRBV7-3 and TRBJ1-1; D remains unclear. Trimming shortened V by 5 bases and J by 1 base, and 8 bases separated the two germline ends. Germline CDR1 and CDR2: SGHTA and FQGTGA. The CDR3 is 13 amino acids. The CDR3 region has the DNA TGTGCCAGCAGCCCCGGTGGGAACACTGAAGCTTTCTTT. As protein: CASSPGGNTEAFF.

V is TRBV19 and J is TRBJ2-7; 7 bases line up with TRBD2. CDR3 length: 16 amino acids. Germline values: CDR1 LNHDA, CDR2 SQIVND (reference sequence). Losses at the gene ends were 5 bases for V and 4 bases for J; bases not matched to a gene: 14. The CDR3 reads CASSAANAGDGYEQYF. In DNA form, the CDR3 reads TGTGCCAGTAGTGCCGCCAACGCGGGAGACGGGTACGAGCAGTACTTC.

The chain links TRBV29-1 to TRBJ1-2; 10 nucleotides agree with TRBD1. The CDR3 is 15 amino acids. CDR1 and CDR2 from the germline V gene are SQVTM and ANQGSEA. Losses at the gene ends were 7 bases for V and 4 bases for J; bases not matched to a gene: 12. The CDR3 loop reads CSALGDRGRLYGYTF. The CDR3 region has the DNA TGCAGCGCGTTGGGGGACAGGGGCCGACTCTATGGCTACACCTTC.

This chain uses TRBV11-2 with TRBJ2-7; possible D gene TRBD2, 5 bases. This CDR3 is 13 amino acids long. The germline V gene has CDR1 SGHAT and CDR2 FQNNGV. V was trimmed by 3 bases and J by 7 bases, leaving 13 bases between them. CDR3 loop: CASSFERGREQYF. CDR3 nucleotide sequence: TGTGCCAGCAGCTTCGAACGAGGGAGAGAGCAGTACTTC.

V gene TRBV2 combines with J gene TRBJ1-6; 7 bases are shared with TRBD1. This CDR3 comprises 19 residues. Germline V gene lookup returns CDR1 SNHLY and CDR2 FYNNEI. The junction had 11 bases not matched to a gene; V was cut back by 3 bases and J by 0 bases. This chain's CDR3 is CASSDGTDKFTSYNSPLHF. DNA of the CDR3: TGTGCCAGCAGTGATGGGACAGATAAATTTACCTCCTATAATTCACCCCTCCACTTT.

The CDR3 region has the DNA TGTGCCAGCAGCTTCAGGGGTACTCAGGCGGAGCTGTTTTTT. Encoded protein: CASSFRGTQAELFF. The gene calls are TRBV7-2 and TRBJ2-2; possibly TRBD1 for D (6 bases). This CDR3 has 14 residues. Germline CDR1 is SGHTA and CDR2 is FQGNSA. V was shortened by 3 bases and J by 10 bases, with 15 bases between the two germline ends.

This clone was recorded once. V gene TRBV7-3 combines with J gene TRBJ2-5; D may be TRBD1 (6 bases). Germline CDR1 reads SGHTA; CDR2 reads FQGTGA. V was trimmed by 5 bases and J by 5 bases, leaving 12 bases between them. This CDR3 has 13 amino acids. The CDR3 nucleotides read TGTGCCAGCAGCATCGTAGGGGGTGAGACCCAGTACTTC. It specifies CASSIVGGETQYF.